This entry lists 27 T cell receptor beta chains sequenced from one sample in a study of cytomegalovirus exposure and HLA in healthy donors. Primers for the PCR totalled 60 Vbeta and 13 Jbeta. Repertoires were generated with immunoSEQ multiplex PCR, while TCRdb's copy carries only in-frame clones and drops some. The sample holds more than 150,000 clones, roughly 80% seen once. The sample consisted of PBMCs. Receptors originate from a woman aged 40-49 years in good health and CMV-seropositive.

This chain uses TRBV6-5 with TRBJ2-7; 9 nucleotides align to TRBD1. Trimming took 7 bases from V and 5 from J; bases not matched to a gene: 9. This CDR3 is 14 amino acids long. Per the germline V gene, CDR1 is MNHEY and CDR2 is SVGAGI. CDR3 DNA sequence: TGTGCCAGCACCAAGGACAGGGGCGAGCACGAGCAGTACTTC. Translated, it gives CASTKDRGEHEQYF.

As regards this clone: At the DNA level, this CDR3 is encoded by other sequences in the same sample as well. This chain uses TRBV7-9 with TRBJ1-4; 11 bases agree with TRBD1. This CDR3 comprises 15 residues. The junction had 2 bases not matched to a gene; V was cut back by 1 base and J by 7 bases. CDR1 is SEHNR and CDR2 is FQNEAQ in the germline V gene (reference sequence). CDR3 sequence reads: CASSLGGTGGEKLFF. Here the CDR3 DNA reads TGTGCCAGCAGCTTAGGTGGGACAGGGGGTGAAAAACTGTTTTTT.

The chain couples TRBV7-2 to TRBJ2-1; 11 bases map to TRBD2. The V gene's germline CDR1 is SGHTA and CDR2 FQGNSA. CDR3 length: 16 residues. The junction had 12 bases not matched to a gene; V was cut back by 5 bases and J by 9 bases. The CDR3 here is CASSPPPLAGVSEQFF. CDR3 nucleotides: TGTGCCAGCAGCCCGCCCCCACTAGCGGGAGTCTCTGAGCAGTTCTTC.

This clone is a singleton in its sample. This chain links TRBV6-1 with TRBJ1-1; 7 bases line up with TRBD1. With V trimmed by 6 bases and J by 3 bases, 10 bases remained unmatched. Germline V gene data show CDR1 as MNHNS and CDR2 as SASEGT. CDR3 length equals 15 residues. CDR3 in amino acids: CASRATGPGYTEAFF. In nucleotides, the CDR3 is TGTGCCAGCAGGGCGACAGGGCCTGGATACACTGAAGCTTTCTTT.

The rearrangement joins TRBV7-6 to TRBJ2-7, with 7 nucleotides matching TRBD1. V shed 2 bases, J shed 7 bases, and the junction held 11 bases outside the gene matches. The germline gives CDR1 SGHVS, CDR2 FNYEAQ. The CDR3 is 15 amino acids. CDR3 nucleotides: TGTGCCAGCAGCTTATCGCAGACAGCGACAGGGGAGCAGTACTTC. This sequence encodes CASSLSQTATGEQYF.

The genes are TRBV30 and TRBJ2-7; 10 bases map to TRBD1. The germline V gene encodes CDR1 GTSNPN and CDR2 SVGIG (reference sequence). The CDR3 loop spans 12 amino acids. The CDR3 sequence is CAYDRGPYEQYF. The CDR3 DNA reads as TGTGCTTACGACAGGGGGCCATACGAGCAGTACTTC.

The V and J genes are TRBV2 and TRBJ2-1; D possibly corresponds to TRBD1 (6 bases). This CDR3 spans 13 amino acids. The V and J ends lost 5 bases and 10 bases respectively, with 15 bases between them. Germline V gene sequence: CDR1 SNHLY, CDR2 FYNNEI. CDR3 amino acids: CASSRLGAGEQFF. As DNA, the CDR3 is TGTGCCAGCAGTCGACTGGGGGCAGGGGAGCAGTTCTTC.

This chain links TRBV7-2 with TRBJ2-7, with TRBD2 matching 8 bases. The J segment lost 1 base and the V segment lost 1 base, leaving 3 bases of the junction unmatched. This CDR3 region has 15 residues. The germline CDR1 and CDR2 sequences are SGHTA and FQGNSA. The CDR3 DNA reads TGTGCCAGCAGCTTAGATCCGGGGGGGTCCTACGAGCAGTACTTC. Its translation: CASSLDPGGSYEQYF. The complete variable domain, with remaining parts taken from reference TRBV7-2 and TRBJ2-7, reads GAGVSQSPSNKVTEKGKDVELRCDPISGHTALYWYRQSLGQGLEFLIYFQGNSAPDKSGLPSDRFSAERTGGSVSTLTIQRTQQEDSAVYLCASSLDPGGSYEQYFGPGTRLTVT.

V usage is TRBV11-2 and J usage is TRBJ1-2; possibly TRBD1 for D (6 bases). This CDR3 has 13 amino acids. CDR1 is SGHAT, CDR2 FQNNGV, per germline. V lost 4 bases, J lost 8 bases, and 14 bases lay in between. The CDR3 spells CASSSNRARGYTF. The CDR3 nucleotides read TGTGCCAGCAGCTCAAACAGGGCTCGAGGCTACACCTTC.

The chain links TRBV19 to TRBJ2-7; a weak D match, TRBD1 (5 bases). The CDR3 has 15 amino acids. Germline V gene lookup returns CDR1 LNHDA and CDR2 SQIVND (reference sequence). Trimming left V 3 bases short and J 1 base short, with 13 bases between. The CDR3 region has the DNA TGTGCCAGTAGTATCCGCGCCGCAGGGTCCTACGAGCAGTACTTC. Encoded protein: CASSIRAAGSYEQYF.

The chain uses TRBV5-1 and TRBJ1-2, with TRBD1 matching over 9 bases. CDR1 and CDR2 from the germline V gene are SGHRS and YFSETQ. The CDR3 contains 15 residues. Losses at the gene ends were 4 bases for V and 6 bases for J; bases not matched to a gene: 10. CDR3 in amino acids: CASSPTGTGSNGYTF. The CDR3 DNA reads as TGCGCCAGCAGCCCGACCGGGACAGGGAGTAATGGCTACACCTTC. The variable domain in full, with the rest retrieved from reference TRBV5-1 and TRBJ1-2, is KAGVTQTPRYLIKTRGQQVTLSCSPISGHRSVSWYQQTPGQGLQFLFEYFSETQRNKGNFPGRFSGRQFSNSRSEMNVSTLELGDSALYLCASSPTGTGSNGYTFGSGTRLTVV.

V gene TRBV5-1 combines with J gene TRBJ1-3, with D possibly TRBD1 on 5 matching bases. V gave up 5 bases and J gave up 4 bases, with 13 bases separating them. Germline loops: CDR1 SGHRS, CDR2 YFSETQ. The CDR3 spans 14 residues. The CDR3 is CASRTGGEGNTIYF. In nucleotides, the CDR3 is TGCGCCAGCAGGACCGGGGGGGAAGGAAACACCATATATTTT.

The V gene is TRBV6-1, the J gene TRBJ1-5; D uncertain. With 3 bases removed from V and 6 bases from J, the gap between germline ends came to 18 bases. This CDR3 spans 16 amino acids. CDR1 and CDR2 (germline): MNHNS, SASEGT. The CDR3 bases are TGTGCCAGCAGTGACGGCAGCCTGGGCGTCGCTCAGCCCCAGCATTTT. Its protein product is CASSDGSLGVAQPQHF.

This rearrangement joins TRBV7-2 to TRBJ2-2; D call uncertain. The CDR3 spans 17 residues. CDR1 SGHTA and CDR2 FQGNSA come from the germline V gene. V was shortened by 6 bases and J by 3 bases, with 20 bases between the two germline ends. As DNA, the CDR3 is TGTGCCAGCAGTCCTGTCGGTAAGGCGGAAGACACCGGGGAGCTGTTTTTT. This codes for CASSPVGKAEDTGELFF.

This clone was counted a few times. CDR3 coding DNA: TGTGCCAGCAGCCTAGCGGGAGGGCCGAGAGATACGCAGTATTTT. It is translated as CASSLAGGPRDTQYF. The genes are TRBV6-5 and TRBJ2-3; 12 nucleotides align to TRBD2. CDR1 MNHEY and CDR2 SVGAGI come from the germline V gene. The CDR3 covers 15 residues. Trimming at V came to 6 bases and at J to 5 bases, leaving 6 bases not matched to a gene.

The chain joins TRBV28 to TRBJ1-1, with a possible D match to TRBD1 (6 bases). The V gene lost 5 bases and the J gene lost 3 bases, with 16 bases spanning the gap. Germline V CDR1 and CDR2: MDHEN, SYDVKM. This CDR3 region has 15 residues. CDR3 amino acids: CASSPHRVTDTEAFF. The CDR3 DNA is TGTGCCAGCAGTCCCCACAGGGTGACGGACACTGAAGCTTTCTTT.

This clone was observed a single time. The chain is built from TRBV5-1 and TRBJ2-3; perhaps TRBD2 as D (5 bases). This CDR3 region has 17 residues. CDR1 is SGHRS, CDR2 YFSETQ, per germline. Trimming removed 0 bases from V and 2 bases from J, with 16 bases in between. The CDR3 nucleotides read TGCGCCAGCAGCTTGGAACCAGCGGAGAAACTCACAGATACGCAGTATTTT. It translates to CASSLEPAEKLTDTQYF.

The chain uses TRBV19 and TRBJ2-7; maybe TRBD1 (7 bases). CDR1 is LNHDA, CDR2 SQIVND, per germline (reference sequence). V lost 0 bases and J 6 bases, leaving 18 bases between the germline ends. The length of the CDR3 is 16 residues. The DNA for the CDR3 is TGTGCCAGTAGTATAGATGGCAGGGGGGCCTTAATCGAGCAGTACTTC. This encodes CASSIDGRGALIEQYF.

J is TRBJ2-7 and V is TRBV10-3, with D possibly matching TRBD1 (7 bases). Trimming cost V 3 bases and J 5 bases, with 11 bases left between them. CDR3 length: 13 amino acids. Germline CDR1 and CDR2: ENHRY and SYGVKD. The CDR3 nucleotides are TGTGCCATCAGTGACAGGGGGGACCACGAGCAGTACTTC. Translation gives CAISDRGDHEQYF.

V usage is TRBV5-4 and J usage is TRBJ1-5; TRBD1 might be the D (5 bases). CDR1 SGHNT and CDR2 YYREEE come from the germline V gene (reference sequence). This CDR3 has 14 amino acids. Trimming left V 9 bases short and J 0 bases short, with 13 bases between. CDR3 protein: CATANGGSNQPQHF. The CDR3 DNA is TGTGCCACCGCCAACGGGGGTAGCAATCAGCCCCAGCATTTT.

The V and J genes are TRBV5-6 and TRBJ1-4; possible D gene TRBD1, 6 bases. The CDR3 has 16 residues. With 0 bases removed from V and 8 bases from J, the gap between germline ends came to 17 bases. CDR1 SGHDT and CDR2 YYEEEE come from the germline V gene. The chain's CDR3 is CASSLVVGGPGEKLFF. The CDR3 nucleotides are TGTGCCAGCAGCTTGGTTGTCGGGGGGCCCGGGGAAAAACTGTTTTTT.

This chain links TRBV14 with TRBJ2-1; 10 nucleotides line up with TRBD2. After removal of 4 bases from V and 9 bases from J, the junction contained 6 bases not matched to a gene. Germline CDR1 is SGHDN and CDR2 is FVKESK. This CDR3 has 14 residues. The CDR3 reads CASSLGLAYAEQFF. The CDR3 DNA sequence: TGTGCCAGCAGCCTGGGACTAGCGTACGCTGAGCAGTTCTTC.

The rearrangement joins TRBV19 to TRBJ2-7, with 8 nucleotides matching TRBD1. The CDR3 is 14 residues long. Per germline, CDR1 LNHDA and CDR2 SQIVND (reference sequence). V shed 3 bases, J shed 6 bases, and the junction held 7 bases outside the gene matches. The CDR3 DNA reads TGTGCCAGTAGTATCGTCAGGGGGCATCGCGAGCAGTACTTC. Protein product: CASSIVRGHREQYF.

Comments on this clone: The junction shows a germline mismatch at one end, possibly a read error. The CDR3: CASSVAQQAEAFF. CDR3 sequence (DNA): TGTGCCAGCAGCGTAGCTCAGCAGGCTGAGGCTTTCTTT. V usage is TRBV9 and J usage is TRBJ1-1; D remains ambiguous. From germline, CDR1 is SGDLS and CDR2 YYNGEE. The CDR3 consists of 13 residues.

This rearrangement joins TRBV7-8 to TRBJ2-5, with 11 bases fitting TRBD2. With the DNA end fitting TRBJ2-7 better, the J assignment may be wrong. This CDR3 is built from 15 residues. Germline V gene lookup returns CDR1 SGHVS and CDR2 FQNEAQ. The chain's CDR3 is CASRDSGRGLYEQYF. The CDR3 nucleotides are TGTGCCAGCAGGGATAGCGGGAGGGGACTCTACGAGCAGTACTTC.

This clone was counted between two and nine times. V usage is TRBV11-3 and J usage is TRBJ2-1, with D tentatively TRBD1 (6 bases). V was pared by 4 bases and J by 2 bases, with 12 bases between. Looked up from germline, CDR1 is SGHNT and CDR2 is YENEEA. The CDR3 sequence is 15 residues long. This CDR3 reads CASSSTQGPYNEQFF. CDR3 coding DNA: TGTGCCAGCAGCTCCACACAGGGCCCCTACAATGAGCAGTTCTTC.

The chain employs TRBV10-3 and TRBJ1-1; a possible D gene is TRBD1 (6 bases). The CDR3 totals 14 residues. Trimming took off 5 bases at V and 0 bases at J, with 10 bases between the two ends. From germline, CDR1 is ENHRY and CDR2 SYGVKD. The CDR3 loop is CAISSTGMNTEAFF. The CDR3 bases are TGTGCCATCAGTTCAACAGGGATGAACACTGAAGCTTTCTTT.